This TCR beta chain was sequenced during a study of blood T cell repertoires in COVID-19. Study-wide background: The study drew acute and convalescent COVID-19 samples from the United States, Italy and Spain. Sources were T cells, B-cell-depleted T cells, or PBMCs; the material itself was cDNA or gDNA.

The CDR3 sequence is 15 residues long. Germline V gives CDR1 MNHEY, CDR2 SMNVEV (reference sequence). V was pared by 0 bases and J by 6 bases, with 2 bases of the junction left unmatched. Assay: immunoSEQ multiplex PCR; the TCRdb copy retains only in-frame clones and omits some. The table shows 150,000 to 200,000 clones, with roughly nine tenths occurring only once. V usage is TRBV27 and J usage is TRBJ1-5, with 10 bases identical to TRBD1. This receptor was taken from a man between 60 and 75 years old with active or convalescent COVID-19. Sample: peripheral blood. CDR3 amino acids: CASSLSWTGGQPQHF. CDR3 DNA sequence: TGTGCCAGCAGTTTATCGTGGACAGGGGGTCAGCCCCAGCATTTT.